The 19 T cell receptor beta chains reported below all come from one sample, sequenced in a study of breast tumors, draining lymph nodes, adjacent tissues. MiXCR was run by TCRdb on the multiplex PCR reads, yielding one entry per CDR3 protein. Of hundreds of thousands of distinct CDR3 sequences in the sample, about 34% were seen once. Axillary draining lymph nodes of breast cancer patients supplied the node samples. Sequenced: axillary lymph node tissue. The receptors come from a female donor with breast cancer. Some clones in this sample may be carry-over from other donors' samples.

Details on this clonotype: Given a much more abundant clone one base away, this may be a read error. The chain uses TRBV12-3 or TRBV12-4 and TRBJ2-4, with TRBD2 as a possible D gene (6 bases). V was trimmed by 2 bases and J by 6 bases, leaving 11 bases between them. CDR3 size: 14 residues. The CDR3 is CASSLPPAGNIQYF. In DNA, the CDR3 is TGTGCCAGCAGTTTACCCCCAGCGGGAAACATTCAGTACTTC.

This clonotype was detected many times. The V call is TRBV9, the J call TRBJ2-5; TRBD2 aligns across 9 bases. V dropped 0 bases and J dropped 5; count of bases not matched to a gene: 8. Per germline, CDR1 SGDLS and CDR2 YYNGEE. CDR3 size: 16 residues. In nucleotides, the CDR3 is TGTGCCAGCAGCGTAGGCGGTAGCGGGAGAGGGGAGACCCAGTACTTC. Amino acid sequence: CASSVGGSGRGETQYF.

Note on this clonotype: The conserved phenylalanine or tryptophan normally closing the CDR3 is absent here, so this likely arose from a read error. As DNA, the CDR3 is TGTGCCAGCAGTGAAGTCGGGGGGGTGCGAGAGACCCAGTACTCC. Residues: CASSEVGGVRETQYS. This sequence joins TRBV2 and TRBJ2-5, with 8 bases that match TRBD2. The CDR3 is 15 residues long. V was clipped by 1 base and J by 4 bases; unmatched bases: 5. Germline V gene lookup returns CDR1 SNHLY and CDR2 FYNNEI.

This clonotype was recorded many times. This chain uses TRBV29-1 with TRBJ2-3, with D unresolved. CDR1 is SQVTM, CDR2 ANQGSEA, per germline. Trimming left V 1 base short and J 6 bases short, with 11 bases between. There are 13 residues in the CDR3. In DNA, the CDR3 is TGCAGCGTTGAAGTCCCGCCGCGGGATACGCAGTATTTT. Protein sequence: CSVEVPPRDTQYF.

This clonotype appeared many times. At one end, the junction sequence differs from germline, possibly due to a read error. CDR3 coding DNA: TGCAGTGCGCAAGGGTTGATCCGCCCCTTT. Residues: CSAQGLIRPF. The chain couples TRBV20-1 to TRBJ2-3, with no clear D. The CDR3 has 10 amino acids. Germline lookup yields CDR1 DFQATT and CDR2 SNEGSKA (reference sequence).

The rearrangement links TRBV19 to TRBJ1-2; D perhaps matches TRBD1 (6 bases). The CDR3 runs 14 residues. Germline-derived CDR1 and CDR2 are LNHDA and SQIVND (reference sequence). The V and J ends lost 10 bases and 2 bases respectively, with 17 bases between them. The CDR3 reads CATQRGSGNYGYTF. The CDR3 coding sequence is TGTGCCACCCAAAGGGGGTCGGGGAACTATGGCTACACCTTC.

This clonotype was detected many times. This chain connects TRBV20-1 to TRBJ2-4, with TRBD1 matching over 7 bases. The germline V gene encodes CDR1 DFQATT and CDR2 SNEGSKA (reference sequence). This CDR3 region has 14 residues. The V and J ends lost 0 bases and 8 bases, in that order; junction bases with no gene match: 7. CDR3 sequence: CSARDNDRVDIQYF. The CDR3 DNA is TGCAGTGCTAGAGATAATGACAGGGTTGACATTCAGTACTTC.

The chain employs TRBV29-1 and TRBJ1-2; tentative D call: TRBD1 (5 bases). The CDR3 consists of 14 residues. V was shortened by 8 bases and J by 4 bases, with 20 bases between the two germline ends. Germline V lookup: CDR1 SQVTM, CDR2 ANQGSEA. DNA of the CDR3: TGCAGCTACCCAGGACAAAGCAGCCTCTATGGCTACACCTTC. Its protein is CSYPGQSSLYGYTF.

The chain links TRBV15 to TRBJ2-6; no firm D call. Germline V gives CDR1 LNHNV, CDR2 YYDKDF (reference sequence). The CDR3 consists of 17 residues. V was clipped by 0 bases and J by 6 bases, with 15 bases between them. The CDR3 spells CATSRDSDLTEANVLTF. The DNA of the CDR3 is TGTGCCACCAGCAGAGATTCTGACCTTACCGAGGCCAACGTCCTGACTTTC.

Comment on this clonotype: A read error may explain this, as a much larger clone is one base away. This chain links TRBV6-1 with TRBJ1-5, with D perhaps matching TRBD1 (5 bases). The CDR3 loop spans 14 amino acids. Germline loops: CDR1 MNHNS, CDR2 SASEGT. DNA of the CDR3: TGTGCCAGCACCGAGACAGTTCGCAATCAGCCCCGGCATTTT. Its translation: CASTETVRNQPRHF.

This clonotype was recorded many times. Written as DNA, the CDR3 is TGTGCCAGCAGTTACACGACAGCTTATCAGCCCCAGCATTTT. Amino acid sequence: CASSYTTAYQPQHF. The rearrangement uses TRBV6-2 or TRBV6-3 and TRBJ1-5; a possible D gene is TRBD1 (5 bases). This CDR3 has 14 residues. Per germline, CDR1 MNHEY and CDR2 SVGEGT. The germline V and J ends were trimmed by 2 bases and 5 bases, with 10 bases remaining between them.

This clonotype was observed at least ten times. This chain joins TRBV11-2 and TRBJ2-2; no firm D call. Germline V gene sequence: CDR1 SGHAT, CDR2 FQNNGV. The CDR3 runs to 14 residues. The V and J ends lost 5 bases and 4 bases respectively, with 11 bases between them. The CDR3 coding sequence is TGTGCCAGCAGCGACCACCGGTTCACCGGGGAGCTGTTTTTT. Encoded protein: CASSDHRFTGELFF.

This sequence joins TRBV25-1 and TRBJ2-4; 9 bases agree with TRBD2. Germline V gene lookup returns CDR1 MGHDK and CDR2 SYGVNS. With 9 bases clipped from V and 10 bases from J, the junction kept 19 bases outside the gene matches. The CDR3 has 16 amino acids. This chain's CDR3 is CASRNLAGAHYNIQYF. The CDR3, as DNA: TGTGCCAGTAGGAACTTAGCGGGAGCTCACTACAATATTCAGTACTTC.

This clonotype was recorded at least ten times. J is TRBJ2-5 and V is TRBV19; tentatively, D is TRBD1 (6 bases). The CDR3 extends over 15 amino acids. The germline gives CDR1 LNHDA, CDR2 SQIVND (reference sequence). V lost 6 bases and J 2 bases, leaving 16 bases between the germline ends. The CDR3 sequence is CASSLSPDRQETQYF. The CDR3 DNA sequence: TGTGCCAGTAGCCTTTCCCCGGACAGACAAGAGACCCAGTACTTC. The whole variable domain, remainder taken from reference TRBV19 and TRBJ2-5, is DGGITQSPKYLFRKEGQNVTLSCEQNLNHDAMYWYRQDPGQGLRLIYYSQIVNDFQKGDIAEGYSVSREKKESFPLTVTSAQKNPTAFYLCASSLSPDRQETQYFGPGTRLLVL.

The genes are TRBV6-2 or TRBV6-3 and TRBJ2-3; D perhaps matches TRBD1 (6 bases). Germline V gene lookup returns CDR1 MNHEY and CDR2 SVGEGT. This CDR3 contains 15 residues. Trimming pared 8 bases from V and 6 bases from J, leaving 21 bases between. This CDR3 is CASLQPLGGSDTQYF. The CDR3 nucleotides are TGTGCCAGCCTCCAACCTTTAGGGGGATCCGATACGCAGTATTTT.

The V and J genes are TRBV5-1 and TRBJ1-1; 7 bases align to TRBD1. CDR1 is SGHRS, CDR2 YFSETQ, per germline. The CDR3 is 14 amino acids. With V trimmed by 0 bases and J by 11 bases, 10 bases remained unmatched. CDR3 amino acids: CASSLDRGKQKAFF. CDR3 coding DNA: TGCGCCAGCAGCTTGGACAGGGGAAAGCAGAAGGCTTTCTTT.

This clonotype has ten or more counts. The chain recombines TRBV27 with TRBJ2-3; a possible D gene is TRBD1 (5 bases). V was trimmed by 6 bases and J by 3 bases, leaving 10 bases between them. The germline gives CDR1 MNHEY, CDR2 SMNVEV (reference sequence). CDR3 length: 13 amino acids. This CDR3 is CASRKKGTDTQYF. DNA of the CDR3: TGTGCCAGCAGGAAGAAGGGGACAGATACGCAGTATTTT.

The chain joins TRBV2 to TRBJ1-6, with D possibly being TRBD1 (5 bases). This CDR3 region has 14 residues. Germline CDR1 reads SNHLY; CDR2 reads FYNNEI. V was cut by 6 bases and J by 5 bases, with 11 bases left in between. CDR3 in DNA: TGTGCCAGCAGCGTGGGGCAGGATAATTCACCCCTCCACTTT. It translates to CASSVGQDNSPLHF.

On this clonotype: This sequence may be a read error, since a much larger clone differs from it by one base. The chain couples TRBV5-1 to TRBJ2-7, with D unclear. The CDR3 covers 13 residues. Germline V gene data show CDR1 as SGHRS and CDR2 as YFSETQ. This chain's CDR3 is CASGLWSFYEQYF. CDR3 nucleotides: TGCGCCAGCGGCTTATGGTCATTCTACGAGCAGTACTTC.